This T cell receptor (beta chain) was recovered during a study of human T cells and chemical hapten exposure. About the research overall: The scalp of each patient received a weekly diphenylcyclopropenone dose for the full approximately 24-week study.

This clonotype was picked up many times. CDR3 length: 11 amino acids. CDR1 is LGHDT and CDR2 is YNNKEL in the germline V gene (reference sequence). Trimming took off 0 bases at V and 5 bases at J, with 2 bases between the two ends. As to time point: pre-sensitization, week 0. Treatment here: therapeutic diphenylcyclopropenone sensitization with weekly scalp DPC. The drawing of blood occurred before each patch test was applied. It was unfractionated whole blood from which total RNA was extracted. Per the authors' pipeline: Samples had a median of 95,638 TCRs, ranging roughly 20,000 to 690,600. One entry per CDR3 protein, called by TCRdb with MiXCR from the RACE reads. These V and J calls originate from TCRdb's pipeline instead of the authors' own analysis. This sample has some 200,000 distinct CDR3 sequences, with around 30% found just once.

The gene calls are TRBV3-1 and TRBJ2-7; D gene uncertain. This receptor was taken from a woman aged 25 to 39 with alopecia areata. Some clones in this sample may be carry-over from other donors' samples. Sample: whole blood, taken in connection with sensitization to the hapten diphenylcyclopropenone (DPC). CDR3 in DNA: TGTGCCAGCAGCCAAGATCACGAGCAGTACTTC. It codes for CASSQDHEQYF.